Following are 13 T cell receptor beta chains from one sample sequenced in a study of shared clonotypes between healthy human individuals. TCRdb's copy holds only in-frame clones and misses some; the assay was immunoSEQ multiplex PCR. The sample lists more than 1,200,000 clones, roughly 98.5% occurring once. Input material: naive CD4+ T cells sorted from blood. The subset was: CD45RA+ positively selected. These TCRs come from a young man in good health.

The chain couples TRBV25-1 to TRBJ2-1; D is possibly TRBD1 (6 bases). The germline gives CDR1 MGHDK, CDR2 SYGVNS. Deletions cut 6 bases from V and 7 bases from J, with 13 bases between. The length of the CDR3 is 13 residues. CDR3 sequence reads: CASSRTGNNEQFF. The CDR3 DNA is TGTGCCAGCAGCCGAACAGGGAATAATGAGCAGTTCTTC.

The chain combines TRBV5-5 with TRBJ1-2; the D gene is possibly TRBD1 (6 bases). The CDR3 is 15 amino acids. Per the germline V gene, CDR1 is SGHKS and CDR2 is YYEKEE (reference sequence). Trimming stripped 0 bases from V and 2 bases from J, with 11 bases between. CDR3 sequence (DNA): TGTGCCAGCAGCTTGGTAGGGGGGTTGAACTATGGCTACACCTTC. This sequence encodes CASSLVGGLNYGYTF. Drawing the rest from reference TRBV5-5 and TRBJ1-2, the complete variable domain is DAGVTQSPTHLIKTRGQQVTLRCSPISGHKSVSWYQQVLGQGPQFIFQYYEKEERGRGNFPDRFSARQFPNYSSELNVNALLLGDSALYLCASSLVGGLNYGYTFGSGTRLTVV.

The rearrangement joins TRBV2 to TRBJ2-2, with 7 nucleotides matching TRBD1. Germline V lookup: CDR1 SNHLY, CDR2 FYNNEI. The junction had 6 bases not matched to a gene; V was cut back by 5 bases and J by 0 bases. The CDR3 runs to 16 residues. CDR3 nucleotide sequence: TGTGCCAGCAGTAAGACCGGGACAGCGAACACCGGGGAGCTGTTTTTT. Amino acid sequence: CASSKTGTANTGELFF.

The rearrangement uses TRBV18 and TRBJ2-5, with D hard to call. V gave up 6 bases and J gave up 5 bases, with 19 bases separating them. The V gene's germline CDR1 is KGHSH and CDR2 LQKENI. The CDR3 is made up of 15 amino acids. The CDR3 protein is CASSPKPNLRETQYF. The CDR3, as DNA: TGTGCCAGCTCGCCCAAACCCAATTTACGCGAGACCCAGTACTTC.

The chain joins TRBV23-1 to TRBJ2-1; the D gene is possibly TRBD2 (5 bases). TRBV23-1 is assigned to the ORF class and has an uncertain function. V was cut by 4 bases and J by 9 bases, with 16 bases left in between. This CDR3 has 14 residues. CDR3 sequence reads: CASSRPHGEREQFF. Written as DNA, the CDR3 is TGCGCCAGCAGTCGCCCGCACGGGGAGCGTGAGCAGTTCTTC.

CDR3 in DNA: TGTGCCAGCTCACACGGGACACCAGACTCTGGAAACACCATATATTTT. This codes for CASSHGTPDSGNTIYF. This chain links TRBV18 with TRBJ1-3, with D possibly matching TRBD1 (6 bases). The CDR3 covers 16 residues. Germline CDR1 KGHSH, CDR2 LQKENI. V was pared by 4 bases and J by 0 bases, with 13 bases between.

V gene TRBV19 combines with J gene TRBJ2-7, with 12 bases matching TRBD1. The CDR3 has 18 amino acids. After removal of 3 bases from V and 0 bases from J, the junction contained 9 bases not matched to a gene. CDR1 and CDR2 from the germline V gene are LNHDA and SQIVND (reference sequence). This CDR3 reads CASSITGTGGAASYEQYF. The CDR3 nucleotides read TGTGCCAGTAGTATTACGGGGACAGGGGGCGCCGCCTCCTACGAGCAGTACTTC.

This chain uses TRBV5-1 with TRBJ2-7; 14 bases align to TRBD2. This CDR3 is built from 16 residues. V was pared by 4 bases and J by 4 bases, with 7 bases of the junction left unmatched. Germline-derived CDR1 and CDR2 are SGHRS and YFSETQ. CDR3 in amino acids: CASSPVTSGRAYEQYF. The CDR3 DNA follows: TGCGCCAGCAGCCCGGTGACTAGCGGGAGGGCGTACGAGCAGTACTTC.

This clone was observed once. The genes are TRBV27 and TRBJ2-1; the match to TRBD2 covers 9 bases. Germline V gene sequence: CDR1 MNHEY, CDR2 SMNVEV (reference sequence). V dropped 4 bases and J dropped 8; count of bases not matched to a gene: 9. The CDR3 covers 15 residues. CDR3 protein: CASSWSGRPRDEQFF. The CDR3 DNA follows: TGTGCCAGCAGTTGGAGCGGGAGGCCGAGAGATGAGCAGTTCTTC.

The chain has TRBV28 and TRBJ2-2, with 10 bases fitting TRBD2. This CDR3 comprises 18 residues. V shed 7 bases, J shed 2 bases, and the junction held 13 bases outside the gene matches. CDR1 is MDHEN, CDR2 SYDVKM, per germline. CDR3 coding DNA: TGTGCCAGCATTCCCTGGGGTAGCGGGAGGAAAAACACCGGGGAGCTGTTTTTT. Translation: CASIPWGSGRKNTGELFF.

The rearrangement uses TRBV11-2 and TRBJ2-2; tentatively, D is TRBD1 or TRBD2 (5 bases each). Trimming stripped 5 bases from V and 9 bases from J, with 19 bases between. The CDR3 contains 15 residues. Germline V gene lookup returns CDR1 SGHAT and CDR2 FQNNGV. Written as DNA, the CDR3 is TGTGCCAGCAGCCGGGGCGTGGGACGGCACCGGGAGCTGTTTTTT. As protein: CASSRGVGRHRELFF.

The chain employs TRBV6-1 and TRBJ1-2; no definite D call. CDR1 is MNHNS, CDR2 SASEGT, per germline. With 1 base removed from V and 4 bases from J, the gap between germline ends came to 10 bases. The CDR3 consists of 14 residues. The CDR3 nucleotides are TGTGCCAGCAGTGAAGAAAACAGATCCTATGGCTACACCTTC. It yields the protein CASSEENRSYGYTF.

The chain recombines TRBV5-1 with TRBJ2-3, with a weak D call TRBD1 (6 bases). This CDR3 is built from 15 residues. Trimming stripped 2 bases from V and 4 bases from J, with 14 bases between. Per germline, CDR1 SGHRS and CDR2 YFSETQ. The CDR3 DNA reads as TGCGCCAGCAGCTTCCAGGACAGAGGCGCAGATACGCAGTATTTT. It yields the protein CASSFQDRGADTQYF.